A single sample gave rise to the 2 T cell receptor beta chains below, sequenced in a study of T-cell reconstitution after alpha-beta-depleted transplantation in children. A TCRbeta library incorporating unique molecular identifiers was prepared. TCRdb redid the calling of the PCR reads with MiXCR, one entry per CDR3 protein. The sample lists about 240,000 distinct CDR3 sequences, around 12% seen once, with over 2.5% in the top ten. The sequencing used PBMCs from the stem cell graft donor, collected from the stem cell graft. The receptors originated from a human donor who donated a stem cell graft to a child with acute lymphoblastic leukemia.

Ten or more counts support this clonotype. V is TRBV5-1 and J is TRBJ2-7; TRBD1 matches at 9 bases. Losses at the gene ends were 0 bases for V and 2 bases for J; bases not matched to a gene: 9. This CDR3 comprises 17 residues. Germline-derived CDR1 and CDR2 are SGHRS and YFSETQ. The CDR3 here is CASSLGTTGGYPYEQYF. CDR3 bases: TGCGCCAGCAGCTTGGGGACGACAGGGGGTTACCCCTACGAGCAGTACTTC. Using reference TRBV5-1 and TRBJ2-7 for the parts outside the CDR3, the full variable domain is KAGVTQTPRYLIKTRGQQVTLSCSPISGHRSVSWYQQTPGQGLQFLFEYFSETQRNKGNFPGRFSGRQFSNSRSEMNVSTLELGDSALYLCASSLGTTGGYPYEQYFGPGTRLTVT.

The rearrangement joins TRBV29-1 to TRBJ2-5; D perhaps matches TRBD2 (6 bases). Trimming removed 7 bases at V and 5 bases at J, with 11 bases between. From germline, CDR1 is SQVTM and CDR2 ANQGSEA. This CDR3 spans 11 amino acids. CDR3 nucleotide sequence: TGCAGCGGAGCTCGGGGGGAGACCCAGTACTTC. Protein sequence: CSGARGETQYF.